This T cell receptor beta chain was recorded in a study of control samples from healthy donors and cancer patients. Sequencing was performed with immunoSEQ multiplex PCR; in TCRdb, only in-frame clones are kept and a portion is missing. In the table there are about 130,000 clones, more than 90% of which are singletons. V was pared by 2 bases and J by 10 bases, with 14 bases between. The germline CDR1 and CDR2 sequences are MNHEY and SVGAGI. The CDR3 runs 13 residues. The chain links TRBV6-5 to TRBJ1-2, with no clear D. Sequencing was done on a sample of blood. The TCR comes from a man aged 18 to 30 in good health. DNA for the CDR3: TGTGCCAGCAGTTACCAGGCGGAATACCCCTACACCTTC. Translated: CASSYQAEYPYTF.